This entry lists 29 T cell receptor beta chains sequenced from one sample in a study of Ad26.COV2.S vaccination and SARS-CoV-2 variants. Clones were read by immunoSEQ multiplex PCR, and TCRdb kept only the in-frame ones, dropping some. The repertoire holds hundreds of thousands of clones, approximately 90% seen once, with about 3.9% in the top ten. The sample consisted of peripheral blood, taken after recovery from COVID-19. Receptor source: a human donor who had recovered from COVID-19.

The CDR3 region is CASSVGTGNNSPLHF. Written as DNA, the CDR3 is TGTGCCAGCAGCGTAGGGACAGGGAATAATTCACCCCTCCACTTT. The V call is TRBV9, the J call TRBJ1-6; TRBD1 matches 8 bases. Germline V lookup: CDR1 SGDLS, CDR2 YYNGEE. After removal of 0 bases from V and 5 bases from J, the junction contained 1 base not matched to a gene. The CDR3 contains 15 residues.

The chain's CDR3 is CASSSGTAGELFF. The CDR3 region has the DNA TGTGCCAGCAGCTCAGGGACTGCCGGGGAGCTGTTTTTT. The chain carries TRBV5-6 and TRBJ2-2, with TRBD2 as a possible D gene (6 bases). Germline V gene data show CDR1 as SGHDT and CDR2 as YYEEEE. The length of the CDR3 is 13 residues. Between the trimmed V and J ends, which lost 3 bases and 6 bases, there was a span of 9 bases. Based on the CDR3 plus reference TRBV5-6 and TRBJ2-2, the full variable domain is DAGVTQSPTHLIKTRGQQVTLRCSPKSGHDTVSWYQQALGQGPQFIFQYYEEEERQRGNFPDRFSGHQFPNYSSELNVNALLLGDSALYLCASSSGTAGELFFGEGSRLTVL.

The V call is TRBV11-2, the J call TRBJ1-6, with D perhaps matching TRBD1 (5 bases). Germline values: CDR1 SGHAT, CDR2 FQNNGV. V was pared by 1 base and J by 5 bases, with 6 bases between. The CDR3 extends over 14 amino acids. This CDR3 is CASSLVQDNSPLHF. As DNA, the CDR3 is TGTGCCAGCAGCTTAGTACAGGATAATTCACCCCTCCACTTT. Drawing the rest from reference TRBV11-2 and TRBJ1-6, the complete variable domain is EAGVAQSPRYKIIEKRQSVAFWCNPISGHATLYWYQQILGQGPKLLIQFQNNGVVDDSQLPKDRFSAERLKGVDSTLKIQPAKLEDSAVYLCASSLVQDNSPLHFGNGTRLTVT.

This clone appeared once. The CDR3 is CASRPPGLAGANNEQFF. The CDR3, as DNA: TGTGCCAGCAGACCGCCGGGACTAGCGGGGGCCAACAATGAGCAGTTCTTC. The chain recombines TRBV5-4 with TRBJ2-1; TRBD2 matches 14 bases. Germline CDR1 reads SGHNT; CDR2 reads YYREEE (reference sequence). The CDR3 covers 17 residues. J lost 5 bases, V lost 5 bases, and 9 bases had no gene match.

CDR3 protein: CASSRTGTNEKLFF. CDR3 nucleotides: TGTGCCAGCAGTCGTACAGGGACTAATGAAAAACTGTTTTTT. The V gene is TRBV3-1 (or the pseudogene TRBV3-2), the J gene TRBJ1-4, with TRBD1 as a possible D gene (6 bases). This CDR3 has 14 amino acids. V was cut by 6 bases and J by 2 bases, with 10 bases left in between. Germline CDR1 and CDR2: LGHDT and YNNKEL (reference sequence).

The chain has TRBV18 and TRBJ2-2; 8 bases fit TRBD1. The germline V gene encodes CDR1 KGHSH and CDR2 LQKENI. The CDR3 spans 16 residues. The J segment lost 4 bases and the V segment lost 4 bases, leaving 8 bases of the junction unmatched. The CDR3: CASSQVRTGTTGELFF. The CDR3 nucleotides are TGTGCCAGCTCACAGGTCCGGACAGGGACCACCGGGGAGCTGTTTTTT.

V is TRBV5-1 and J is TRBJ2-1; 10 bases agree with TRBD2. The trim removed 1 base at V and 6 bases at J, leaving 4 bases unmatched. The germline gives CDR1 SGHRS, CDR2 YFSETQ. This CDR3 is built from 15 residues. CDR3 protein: CASSLQIAGGNEQFF. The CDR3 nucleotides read TGCGCCAGCAGCTTGCAGATAGCGGGGGGCAATGAGCAGTTCTTC.

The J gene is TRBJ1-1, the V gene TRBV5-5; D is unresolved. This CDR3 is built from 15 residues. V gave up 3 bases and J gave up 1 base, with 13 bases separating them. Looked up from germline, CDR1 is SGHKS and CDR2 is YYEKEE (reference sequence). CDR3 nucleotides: TGTGCCAGCAGCTCCCTAGAAACGCGGAACACTGAAGCTTTCTTT. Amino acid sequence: CASSSLETRNTEAFF.

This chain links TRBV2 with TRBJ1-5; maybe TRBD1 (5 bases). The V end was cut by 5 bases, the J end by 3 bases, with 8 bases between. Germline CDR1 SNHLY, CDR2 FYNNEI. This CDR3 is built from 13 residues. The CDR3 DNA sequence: TGTGCCAGCAGTCAGGGCCACAATCAGCCCCAGCATTTT. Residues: CASSQGHNQPQHF.

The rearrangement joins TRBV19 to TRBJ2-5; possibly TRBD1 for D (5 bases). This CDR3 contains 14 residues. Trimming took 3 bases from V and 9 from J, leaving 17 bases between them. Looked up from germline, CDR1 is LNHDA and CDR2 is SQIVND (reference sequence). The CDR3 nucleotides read TGTGCCAGTAGTATTGCGAGACACGGCAGGGCCCAGTACTTC. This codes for CASSIARHGRAQYF.

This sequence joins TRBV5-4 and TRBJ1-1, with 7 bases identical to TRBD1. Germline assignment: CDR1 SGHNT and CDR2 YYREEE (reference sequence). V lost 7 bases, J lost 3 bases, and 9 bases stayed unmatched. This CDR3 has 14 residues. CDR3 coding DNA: TGTGCCAGCTTCCCCAGGGGGGAGTACACTGAAGCTTTCTTT. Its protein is CASFPRGEYTEAFF.

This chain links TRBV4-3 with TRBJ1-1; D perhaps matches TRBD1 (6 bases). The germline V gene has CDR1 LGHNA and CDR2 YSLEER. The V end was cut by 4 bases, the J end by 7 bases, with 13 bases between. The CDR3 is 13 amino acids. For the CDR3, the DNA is TGCGCCAGCAGCCGGGACACCTCCTATGAAGCTTTCTTT. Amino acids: CASSRDTSYEAFF.

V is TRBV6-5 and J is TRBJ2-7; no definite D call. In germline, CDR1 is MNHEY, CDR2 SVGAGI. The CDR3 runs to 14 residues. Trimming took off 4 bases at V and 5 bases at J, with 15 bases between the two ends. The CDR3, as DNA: TGTGCCAGCAGTTCCGCCGGTCGAACGAACGAGCAGTACTTC. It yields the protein CASSSAGRTNEQYF.

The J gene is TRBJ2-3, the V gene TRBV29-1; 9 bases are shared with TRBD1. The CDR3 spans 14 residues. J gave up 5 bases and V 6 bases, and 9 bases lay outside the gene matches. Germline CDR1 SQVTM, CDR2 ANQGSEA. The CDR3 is CSVPDRGGVDTQYF. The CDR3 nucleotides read TGCAGCGTACCGGACAGGGGCGGTGTAGATACGCAGTATTTT.

The CDR3 nucleotides read TGTGCCAGCAGTTACTCGAGAATTAACTATGGCTACACCTTC. Translating it yields CASSYSRINYGYTF. The chain couples TRBV6-2 or TRBV6-3 to TRBJ1-2, with D unresolved. This CDR3 spans 14 amino acids. V was pared by 0 bases and J by 1 base, with 6 bases between. In germline, CDR1 is MNHEY, CDR2 SVGEGT.

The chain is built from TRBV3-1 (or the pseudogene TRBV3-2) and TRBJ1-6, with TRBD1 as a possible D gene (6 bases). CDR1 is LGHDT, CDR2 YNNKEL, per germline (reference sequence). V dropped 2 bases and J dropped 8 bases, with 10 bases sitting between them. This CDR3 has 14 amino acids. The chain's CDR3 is CASSQKQGYSPLHF. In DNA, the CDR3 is TGTGCCAGCAGCCAAAAACAGGGTTATTCACCCCTCCACTTT.

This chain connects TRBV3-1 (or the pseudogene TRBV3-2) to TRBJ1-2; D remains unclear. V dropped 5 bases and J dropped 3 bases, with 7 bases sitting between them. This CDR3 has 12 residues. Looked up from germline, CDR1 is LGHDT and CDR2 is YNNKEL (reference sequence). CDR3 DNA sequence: TGTGCCAGCAGCTCCGGGGACTATGGCTACACCTTC. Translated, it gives CASSSGDYGYTF.

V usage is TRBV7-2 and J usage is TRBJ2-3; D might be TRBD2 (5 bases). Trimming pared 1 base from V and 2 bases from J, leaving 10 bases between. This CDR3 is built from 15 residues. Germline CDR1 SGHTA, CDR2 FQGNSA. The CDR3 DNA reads TGTGCCAGCAGCTTAGATCGGGGTCCCACAGATACGCAGTATTTT. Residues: CASSLDRGPTDTQYF.

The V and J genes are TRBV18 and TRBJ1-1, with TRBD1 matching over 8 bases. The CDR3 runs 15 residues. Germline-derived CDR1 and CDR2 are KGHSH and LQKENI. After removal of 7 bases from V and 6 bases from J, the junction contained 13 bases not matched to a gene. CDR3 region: CASFPGGLPRAEAFF. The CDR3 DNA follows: TGTGCCAGCTTCCCAGGGGGCCTCCCCCGAGCTGAAGCTTTCTTT.

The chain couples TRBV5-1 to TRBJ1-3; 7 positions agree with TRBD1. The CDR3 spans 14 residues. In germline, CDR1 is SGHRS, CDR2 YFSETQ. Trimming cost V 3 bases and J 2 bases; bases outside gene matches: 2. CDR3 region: CASSSTGAGNTIYF. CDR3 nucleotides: TGCGCCAGCAGCTCAACAGGGGCTGGAAACACCATATATTTT.

CDR3 coding DNA: TGCGCCAGCAGCTTGGCAACGAACACTGAAGCTTTCTTT. The encoded protein is CASSLATNTEAFF. This sequence joins TRBV5-1 and TRBJ1-1; no definite D call. CDR1 and CDR2 (germline): SGHRS, YFSETQ. This CDR3 comprises 13 residues. Between the trimmed V and J ends, which lost 0 bases and 1 base, there was a span of 4 bases.

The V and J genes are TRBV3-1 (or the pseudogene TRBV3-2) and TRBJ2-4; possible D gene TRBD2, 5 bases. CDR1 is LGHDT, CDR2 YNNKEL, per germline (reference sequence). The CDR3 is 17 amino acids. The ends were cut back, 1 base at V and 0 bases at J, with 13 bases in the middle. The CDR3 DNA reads TGTGCCAGCAGCCAAGCGGCGGGCGGACTAGCCAAAAACATTCAGTACTTC. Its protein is CASSQAAGGLAKNIQYF.

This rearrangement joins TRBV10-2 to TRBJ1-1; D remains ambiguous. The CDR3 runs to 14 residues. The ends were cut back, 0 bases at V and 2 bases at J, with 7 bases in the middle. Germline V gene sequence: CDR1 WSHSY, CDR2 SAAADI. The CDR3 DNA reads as TGCGCCAGCAGTGAGTCGGGAGTTAACACTGAAGCTTTCTTT. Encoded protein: CASSESGVNTEAFF.

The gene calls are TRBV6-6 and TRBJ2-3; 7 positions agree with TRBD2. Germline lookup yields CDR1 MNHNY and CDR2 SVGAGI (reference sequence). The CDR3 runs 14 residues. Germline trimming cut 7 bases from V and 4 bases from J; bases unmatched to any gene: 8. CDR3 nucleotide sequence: TGTGCCAGCACCCTCCCACGGGAGGCAGATACGCAGTATTTT. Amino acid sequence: CASTLPREADTQYF.

Here the CDR3 reads CASSQESGNYGYTF. DNA for the CDR3: TGTGCCAGCAGCCAAGAGTCGGGGAACTATGGCTACACCTTC. The chain has TRBV3-1 (or the pseudogene TRBV3-2) and TRBJ1-2, with D unclear. Trimming removed 0 bases from V and 2 bases from J, with 7 bases in between. Germline V CDR1 and CDR2: LGHDT, YNNKEL (reference sequence). The CDR3 extends over 14 amino acids.

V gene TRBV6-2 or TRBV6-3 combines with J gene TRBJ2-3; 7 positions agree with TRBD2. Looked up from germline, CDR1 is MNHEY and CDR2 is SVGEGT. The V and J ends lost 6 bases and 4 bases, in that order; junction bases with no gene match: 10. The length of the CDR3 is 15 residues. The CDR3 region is CASSAGTISPDTQYF. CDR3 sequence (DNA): TGTGCCAGCAGCGCCGGGACTATCAGCCCAGATACGCAGTATTTT.

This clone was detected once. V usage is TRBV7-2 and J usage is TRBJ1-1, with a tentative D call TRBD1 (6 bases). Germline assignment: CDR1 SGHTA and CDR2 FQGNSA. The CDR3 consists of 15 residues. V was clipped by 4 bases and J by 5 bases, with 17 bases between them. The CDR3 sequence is CASSSRARGRTEAFF. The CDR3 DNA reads TGTGCCAGCAGCTCGAGGGCCCGGGGGCGTACTGAAGCTTTCTTT. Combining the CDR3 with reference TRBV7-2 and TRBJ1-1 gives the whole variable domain GAGVSQSPSNKVTEKGKDVELRCDPISGHTALYWYRQSLGQGLEFLIYFQGNSAPDKSGLPSDRFSAERTGGSVSTLTIQRTQQEDSAVYLCASSSRARGRTEAFFGQGTRLTVV.

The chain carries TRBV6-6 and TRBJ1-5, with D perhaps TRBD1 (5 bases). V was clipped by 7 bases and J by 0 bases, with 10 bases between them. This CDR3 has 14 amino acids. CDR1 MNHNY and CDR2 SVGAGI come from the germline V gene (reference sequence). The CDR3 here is CASTPQGSNQPQHF. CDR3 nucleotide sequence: TGTGCCAGCACGCCCCAGGGTAGCAATCAGCCCCAGCATTTT.

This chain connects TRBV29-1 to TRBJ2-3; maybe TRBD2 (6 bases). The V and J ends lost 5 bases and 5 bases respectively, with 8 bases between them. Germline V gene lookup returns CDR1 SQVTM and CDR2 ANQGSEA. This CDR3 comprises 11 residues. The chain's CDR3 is CSVISGDTQYF. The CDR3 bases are TGCAGCGTTATTAGCGGAGATACGCAGTATTTT.